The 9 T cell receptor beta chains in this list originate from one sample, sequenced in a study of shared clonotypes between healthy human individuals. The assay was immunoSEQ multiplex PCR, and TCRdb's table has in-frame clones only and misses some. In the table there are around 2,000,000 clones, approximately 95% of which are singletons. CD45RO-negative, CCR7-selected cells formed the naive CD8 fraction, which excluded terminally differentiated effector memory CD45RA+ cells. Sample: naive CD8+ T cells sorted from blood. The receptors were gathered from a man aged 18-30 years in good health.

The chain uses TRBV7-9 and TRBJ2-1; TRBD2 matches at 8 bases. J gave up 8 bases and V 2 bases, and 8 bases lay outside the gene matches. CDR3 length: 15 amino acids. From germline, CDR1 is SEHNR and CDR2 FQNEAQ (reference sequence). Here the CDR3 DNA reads TGTGCCAGCAGCTTAAAGCGGGAGTTTATGGATGAGCAGTTCTTC. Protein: CASSLKREFMDEQFF.

CDR3 in amino acids: CASRSGTGTPEAFF. CDR3 coding DNA: TGTGCCAGCAGGTCTGGGACAGGGACCCCTGAAGCTTTCTTT. This chain joins TRBV28 and TRBJ1-1; 9 nucleotides match TRBD1. Germline lookup yields CDR1 MDHEN and CDR2 SYDVKM. CDR3 length: 14 amino acids. V lost 6 bases, J lost 6 bases, and 8 bases stayed unmatched.

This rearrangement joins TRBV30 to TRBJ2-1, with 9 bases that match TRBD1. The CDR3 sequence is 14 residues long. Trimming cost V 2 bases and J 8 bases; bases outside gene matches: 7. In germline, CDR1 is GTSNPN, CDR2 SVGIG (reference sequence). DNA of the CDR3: TGTGCCTGGAGTTCCGGGACAGGGTGGGATGAGCAGTTCTTC. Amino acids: CAWSSGTGWDEQFF.

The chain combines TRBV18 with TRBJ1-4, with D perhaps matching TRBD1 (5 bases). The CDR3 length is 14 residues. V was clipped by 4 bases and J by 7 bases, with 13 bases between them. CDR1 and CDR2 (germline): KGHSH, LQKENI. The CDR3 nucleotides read TGTGCCAGCTCACACGGGGGTGTTGGTGAAAAACTGTTTTTT. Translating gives CASSHGGVGEKLFF.

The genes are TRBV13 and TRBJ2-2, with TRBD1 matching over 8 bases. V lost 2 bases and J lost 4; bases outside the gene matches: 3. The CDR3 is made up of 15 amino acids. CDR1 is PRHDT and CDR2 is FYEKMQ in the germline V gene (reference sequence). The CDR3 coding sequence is TGTGCCAGCAGCTTATCAGGGGGCGGCACCGGGGAGCTGTTTTTT. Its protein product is CASSLSGGGTGELFF.

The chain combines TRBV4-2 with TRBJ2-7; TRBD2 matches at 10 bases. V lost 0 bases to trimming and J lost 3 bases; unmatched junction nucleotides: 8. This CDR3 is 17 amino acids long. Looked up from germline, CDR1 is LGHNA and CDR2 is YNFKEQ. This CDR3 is CASSQESGTSVDYEQYF. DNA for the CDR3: TGTGCCAGCAGCCAAGAAAGTGGGACTAGCGTGGACTACGAGCAGTACTTC.

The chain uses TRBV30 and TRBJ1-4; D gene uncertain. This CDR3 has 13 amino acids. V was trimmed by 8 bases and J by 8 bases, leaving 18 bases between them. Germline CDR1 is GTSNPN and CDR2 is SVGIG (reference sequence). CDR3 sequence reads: CAHESGIGEKLFF. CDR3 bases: TGTGCCCACGAATCGGGGATCGGGGAAAAACTGTTTTTT. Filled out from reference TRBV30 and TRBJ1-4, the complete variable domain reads SQTIHQWPATLVQPVGSPLSLECTVEGTSNPNLYWYRQAAGRGLQLLFYSVGIGQISSEVPQNLSASRPQDRQFILSSKKLLLSDSGFYLCAHESGIGEKLFFGSGTQLSVL.

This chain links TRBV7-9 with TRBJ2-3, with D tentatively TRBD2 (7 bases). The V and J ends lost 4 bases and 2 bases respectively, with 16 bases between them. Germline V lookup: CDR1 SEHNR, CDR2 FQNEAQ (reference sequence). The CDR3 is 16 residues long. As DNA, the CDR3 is TGTGCCAGCAGCTCTCCCCGGGGGGCGGTCACAGATACGCAGTATTTT. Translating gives CASSSPRGAVTDTQYF.

CDR3 sequence reads: CASSVGQGPAEYNEQFF. The CDR3 DNA sequence: TGTGCCAGCAGCGTAGGACAGGGGCCCGCGGAATACAATGAGCAGTTCTTC. This chain uses TRBV9 with TRBJ2-1, with 8 positions matching TRBD1. From germline, CDR1 is SGDLS and CDR2 YYNGEE. CDR3 length equals 17 residues. J lost 4 bases, V lost 0 bases, and 9 bases had no gene match.